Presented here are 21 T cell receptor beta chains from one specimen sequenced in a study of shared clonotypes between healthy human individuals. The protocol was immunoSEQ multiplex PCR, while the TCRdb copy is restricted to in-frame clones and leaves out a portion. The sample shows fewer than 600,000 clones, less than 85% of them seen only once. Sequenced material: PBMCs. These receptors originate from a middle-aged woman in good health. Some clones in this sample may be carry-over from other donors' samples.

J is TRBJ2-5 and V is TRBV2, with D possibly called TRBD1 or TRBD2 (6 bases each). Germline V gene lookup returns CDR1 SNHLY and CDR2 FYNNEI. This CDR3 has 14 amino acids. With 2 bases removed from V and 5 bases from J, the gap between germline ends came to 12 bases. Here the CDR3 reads CASSELGAGETQYF. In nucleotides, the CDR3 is TGTGCCAGCAGTGAACTGGGGGCGGGGGAGACCCAGTACTTC.

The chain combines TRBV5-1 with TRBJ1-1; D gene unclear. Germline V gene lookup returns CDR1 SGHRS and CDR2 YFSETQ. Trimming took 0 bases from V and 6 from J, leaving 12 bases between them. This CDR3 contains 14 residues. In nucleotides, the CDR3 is TGCGCCAGCAGCTTGGTGGGGAACGGGGCTGAAGCTTTCTTT. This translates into CASSLVGNGAEAFF. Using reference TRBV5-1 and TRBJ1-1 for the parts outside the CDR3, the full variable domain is KAGVTQTPRYLIKTRGQQVTLSCSPISGHRSVSWYQQTPGQGLQFLFEYFSETQRNKGNFPGRFSGRQFSNSRSEMNVSTLELGDSALYLCASSLVGNGAEAFFGQGTRLTVV.

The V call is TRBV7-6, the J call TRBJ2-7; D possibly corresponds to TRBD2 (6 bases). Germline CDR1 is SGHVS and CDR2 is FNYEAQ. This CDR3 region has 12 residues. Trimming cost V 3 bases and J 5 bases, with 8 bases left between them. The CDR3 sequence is CASSLEGNEQYF. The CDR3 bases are TGTGCCAGCAGCTTGGAGGGAAACGAGCAGTACTTC.

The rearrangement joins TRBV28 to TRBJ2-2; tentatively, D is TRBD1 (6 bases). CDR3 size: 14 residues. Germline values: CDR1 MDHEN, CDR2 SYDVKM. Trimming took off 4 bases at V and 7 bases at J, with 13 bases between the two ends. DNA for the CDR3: TGTGCCAGCAGTTCGGATCGAGGGGGCGGGGAGCTGTTTTTT. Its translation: CASSSDRGGGELFF.

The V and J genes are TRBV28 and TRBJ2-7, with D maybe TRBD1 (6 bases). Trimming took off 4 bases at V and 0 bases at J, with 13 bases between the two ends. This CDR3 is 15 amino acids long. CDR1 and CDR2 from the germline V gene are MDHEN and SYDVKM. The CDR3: CASSSSGTLSYEQYF. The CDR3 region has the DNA TGTGCCAGCAGTTCCTCCGGGACACTCTCCTACGAGCAGTACTTC.

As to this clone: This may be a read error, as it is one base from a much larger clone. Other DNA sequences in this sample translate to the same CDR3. CDR3: CASSLVGQGNEKLFF. For the CDR3, the DNA is TGTGCCAGCAGCTTAGTCGGGCAGGGGAATGAAAAACTGTTTTTT. The chain couples TRBV7-9 to TRBJ1-4; TRBD1 might be the D (6 bases). The CDR3 runs 15 residues. Trimming pared 1 base from V and 5 bases from J, leaving 11 bases between. Per the germline V gene, CDR1 is SEHNR and CDR2 is FQNEAQ (reference sequence). Looking up the rest from reference TRBV7-9 and TRBJ1-4 gives the full variable domain: DTGVSQNPRHKITKRGQNVTFRCDPISEHNRLYWYRQTLGQGPEFLTYFQNEAQLEKSRLLSDRFSAERPKGSFSTLEIQRTEQGDSAMYLCASSLVGQGNEKLFFGSGTQLSVL.

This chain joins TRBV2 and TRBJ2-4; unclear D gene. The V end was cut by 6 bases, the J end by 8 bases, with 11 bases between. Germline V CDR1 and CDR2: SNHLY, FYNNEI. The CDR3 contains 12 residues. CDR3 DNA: TGTGCCAGCAGGGCGGATTGGGACATTCAGTACTTC. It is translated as CASRADWDIQYF.

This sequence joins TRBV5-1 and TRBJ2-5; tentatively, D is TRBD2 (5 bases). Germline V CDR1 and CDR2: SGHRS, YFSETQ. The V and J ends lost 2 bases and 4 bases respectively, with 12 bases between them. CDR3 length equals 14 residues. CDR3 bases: TGCGCCAGCAGCTTAGAGGGAATTGGAGAGACCCAGTACTTC. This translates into CASSLEGIGETQYF.

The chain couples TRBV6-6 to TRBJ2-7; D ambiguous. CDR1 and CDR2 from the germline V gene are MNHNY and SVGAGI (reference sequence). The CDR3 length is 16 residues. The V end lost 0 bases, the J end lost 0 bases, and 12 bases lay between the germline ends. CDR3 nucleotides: TGTGCCAGCAGTTACTCGATTGGGCAGGCCTCCTACGAGCAGTACTTC. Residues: CASSYSIGQASYEQYF.

CDR3 sequence reads: CASSPQGWDIQYF. In nucleotides, the CDR3 is TGTGCCAGCTCACCACAGGGTTGGGACATTCAGTACTTC. The genes are TRBV18 and TRBJ2-4; no reliable D call. Germline V gene sequence: CDR1 KGHSH, CDR2 LQKENI. V lost 1 base and J 8 bases, leaving 9 bases between the germline ends. The CDR3 is made up of 13 amino acids.

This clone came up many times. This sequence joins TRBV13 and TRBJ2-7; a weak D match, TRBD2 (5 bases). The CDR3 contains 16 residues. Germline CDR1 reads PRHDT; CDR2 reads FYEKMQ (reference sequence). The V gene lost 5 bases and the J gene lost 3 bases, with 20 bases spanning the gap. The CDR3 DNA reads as TGTGCCAGCAGCCCTGGGCGGGCGCGACCTAACTACGAGCAGTACTTC. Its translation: CASSPGRARPNYEQYF.

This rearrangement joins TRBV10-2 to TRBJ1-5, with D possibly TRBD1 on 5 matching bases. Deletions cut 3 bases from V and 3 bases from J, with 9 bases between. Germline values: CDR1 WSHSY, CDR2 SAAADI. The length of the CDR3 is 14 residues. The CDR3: CASSDRASNQPQHF. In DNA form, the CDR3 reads TGCGCCAGCAGTGACAGGGCGTCCAATCAGCCCCAGCATTTT.

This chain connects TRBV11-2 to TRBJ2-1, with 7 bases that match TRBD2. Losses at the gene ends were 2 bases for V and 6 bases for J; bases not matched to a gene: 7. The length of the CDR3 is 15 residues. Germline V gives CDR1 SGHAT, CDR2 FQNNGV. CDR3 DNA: TGTGCCAGCAGCTTAAGTGGGAGGGCTGTCAATGAGCAGTTCTTC. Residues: CASSLSGRAVNEQFF.

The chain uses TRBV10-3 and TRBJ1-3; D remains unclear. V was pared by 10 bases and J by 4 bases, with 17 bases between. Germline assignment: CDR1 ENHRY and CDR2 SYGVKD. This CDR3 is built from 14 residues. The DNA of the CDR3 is TGTGCCACCCTCCCTGCTCACGTAGGAAACACCATATATTTT. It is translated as CATLPAHVGNTIYF.

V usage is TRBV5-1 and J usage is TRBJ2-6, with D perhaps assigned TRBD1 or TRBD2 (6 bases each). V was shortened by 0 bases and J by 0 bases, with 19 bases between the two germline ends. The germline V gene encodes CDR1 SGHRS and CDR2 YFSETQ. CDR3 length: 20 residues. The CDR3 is CASSLAGGRGLPSGANVLTF. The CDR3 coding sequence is TGCGCCAGCAGCTTGGCCGGGGGCAGGGGTCTCCCCTCTGGGGCCAACGTCCTGACTTTC.

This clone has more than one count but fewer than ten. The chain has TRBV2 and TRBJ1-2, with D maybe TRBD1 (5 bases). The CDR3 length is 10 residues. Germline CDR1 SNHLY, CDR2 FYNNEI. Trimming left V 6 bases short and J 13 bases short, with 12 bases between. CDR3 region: CASRNPGITF. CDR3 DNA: TGTGCCAGCAGAAACCCAGGGATCACCTTC.

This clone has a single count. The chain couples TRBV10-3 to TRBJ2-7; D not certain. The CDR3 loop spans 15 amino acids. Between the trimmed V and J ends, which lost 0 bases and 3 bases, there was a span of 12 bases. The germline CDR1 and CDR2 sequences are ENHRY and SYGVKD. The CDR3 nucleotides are TGTGCCATCAGTGAGTCGACCGGCAAGTTCTACGAGCAGTACTTC. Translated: CAISESTGKFYEQYF.

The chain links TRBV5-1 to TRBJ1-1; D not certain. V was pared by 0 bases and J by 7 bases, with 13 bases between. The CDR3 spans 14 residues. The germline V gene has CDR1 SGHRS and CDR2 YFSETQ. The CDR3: CASSLGPPLGEAFF. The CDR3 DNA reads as TGCGCCAGCAGCTTGGGTCCCCCTTTGGGTGAAGCTTTCTTT.

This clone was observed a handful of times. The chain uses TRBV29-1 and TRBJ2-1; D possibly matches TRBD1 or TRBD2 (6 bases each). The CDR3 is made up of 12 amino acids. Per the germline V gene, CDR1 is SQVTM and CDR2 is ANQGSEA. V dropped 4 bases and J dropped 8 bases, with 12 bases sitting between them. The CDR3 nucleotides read TGCAGCGTTGTCAGGGGAGGCGATGAGCAGTTCTTC. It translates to CSVVRGGDEQFF.

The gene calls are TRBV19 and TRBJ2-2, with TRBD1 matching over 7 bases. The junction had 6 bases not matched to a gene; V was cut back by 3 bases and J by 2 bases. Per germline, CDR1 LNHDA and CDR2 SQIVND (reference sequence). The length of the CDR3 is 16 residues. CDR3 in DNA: TGTGCCAGTAGTATTCACTGGGACAGAAACACCGGGGAGCTGTTTTTT. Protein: CASSIHWDRNTGELFF.

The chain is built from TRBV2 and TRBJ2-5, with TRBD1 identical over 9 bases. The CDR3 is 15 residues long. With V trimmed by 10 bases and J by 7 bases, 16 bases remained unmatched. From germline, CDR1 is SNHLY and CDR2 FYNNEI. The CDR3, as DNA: TGTGCCAAACAGGGGGCCGGCGGTGTCGTAGGGACCCAGTACTTC. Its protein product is CAKQGAGGVVGTQYF.